This TCR beta chain was recorded in a study of vaccination effects on CD4 cells after COVID-19. Background on the study: Post-vaccine specimens arrived a median 72 days past the second dose.

Comments on this clone: Its target is not known.

Using immunoSEQ multiplex PCR, the repertoire was profiled, and TCRdb retains in-frame clones only, with some absent. The table lists tens of thousands of clones, around 70% of them singletons. CD4+ T cell isolation took place after 10 days of culture. BNT162b2 vaccine or mRNA-1273 vaccine was given to participants in two doses. Half the medium was replaced with IL-2 medium on days 3 and 7. Study outcomes and limitations: Infection- and vaccine-induced clones contracted markedly late after vaccination.

Trimming removed 1 base at V and 8 bases at J, with 14 bases between. In germline, CDR1 is SGHVS, CDR2 FQNEAQ. The CDR3 totals 14 residues. V is TRBV7-8 and J is TRBJ1-2; D unresolved. The sequence was collected from a human donor who received a COVID-19 vaccine. The material was CD4+ T cells from PBMCs cultured without peptide, obtained after COVID-19 vaccination. The CDR3 bases are TGTGCCAGCAGCTTAGATCTTACGGGTCGCGGCTACACCTTC. It is translated as CASSLDLTGRGYTF.